This TCR beta chain was profiled in a study of regulatory T cells in long-lasting Graves disease. Time point indicated: newly diagnosed GD, antithyroid drugs for less than 3 months. PBMCs provided the RNA from which the TCR library was made. It was an endocrinology department in Xi'an, China, that provided the patients. In its sample, this clonotype was seen many times. Through Arm-PCR of CDR3 regions and iRepertoire HTBI primers, TCR beta libraries were built. TCRdb independently ran MiXCR on the multiplex PCR reads; one entry per CDR3 protein. The sample has 250,000 or so distinct CDR3 sequences; 20% to 25% are singletons. The CDR3 is made up of 14 amino acids. Germline CDR1 is SNHLY and CDR2 is FYNNEI. Trimming pared 8 bases from V and 0 bases from J, leaving 11 bases between.

This TCR was recovered from a female donor with Graves disease. The chain employs TRBV2 and TRBJ2-1, with D possibly being TRBD2 (6 bases). The sample consisted of peripheral blood mononuclear cells (PBMCs), taken at new diagnosis, from a patient treated with antithyroid drugs. Written as DNA, the CDR3 is TGTGCCAGCTGGGCGGGAAGCTCCTACAATGAGCAGTTCTTC. Translating it yields CASWAGSSYNEQFF.